These 8 T cell receptor beta chains were sequenced from one sample in a study of blood T cell repertoires in COVID-19. Profiled with immunoSEQ multiplex PCR; TCRdb holds only in-frame clones, not every one. Of around 140,000 clones listed, nearly 80% are singletons. The specimen was PBMCs or T cells enriched from blood (not recorded which). These receptor sequences come from a woman aged 50 to 60 who had recovered from COVID-19.

This clone has ten or more counts. V usage is TRBV2 and J usage is TRBJ2-5, with 10 bases fitting TRBD1. The CDR3 contains 14 residues. Germline lookup yields CDR1 SNHLY and CDR2 FYNNEI. Trimming cost V 7 bases and J 5 bases; bases outside gene matches: 7. This chain's CDR3 is CASTGQGDWETQYF. DNA of the CDR3: TGTGCCAGCACCGGACAGGGGGATTGGGAGACCCAGTACTTC.

This clone was counted many times. The gene calls are TRBV3-1 (or the pseudogene TRBV3-2) and TRBJ2-4, with 11 bases lining up with TRBD2. Germline V gene data show CDR1 as LGHDT and CDR2 as YNNKEL (reference sequence). J lost 5 bases, V lost 2 bases, and 5 bases had no gene match. CDR3 length: 16 residues. In nucleotides, the CDR3 is TGTGCCAGCAGCCAACTGCCGGGACTAGCGGAAAACATTCAGTACTTC. Encoded protein: CASSQLPGLAENIQYF.

The CDR3 reads CASSLSSGANVLTF. The CDR3 nucleotides read TGTGCCAGCAGCCTTAGCTCTGGGGCCAACGTCCTGACTTTC. V usage is TRBV7-6 and J usage is TRBJ2-6; D remains ambiguous. Germline CDR1 and CDR2: SGHVS and FNYEAQ. The CDR3 covers 14 residues. Trimming took off 5 bases at V and 0 bases at J, with 5 bases between the two ends.

This clone appeared a single time. The gene calls are TRBV27 and TRBJ2-7; 14 nucleotides align to TRBD2. Germline V gives CDR1 MNHEY, CDR2 SMNVEV (reference sequence). J gave up 5 bases and V 6 bases, and 15 bases lay outside the gene matches. This CDR3 has 18 amino acids. The CDR3 here is CASSQTGTSGSLIHEQYF. The DNA for the CDR3 is TGTGCCAGCAGCCAGACCGGGACTAGCGGGAGTTTAATCCACGAGCAGTACTTC.

The genes are TRBV3-1 (or the pseudogene TRBV3-2) and TRBJ2-1; 9 bases are shared with TRBD2. The germline CDR1 and CDR2 sequences are LGHDT and YNNKEL (reference sequence). Trimming removed 5 bases from V and 7 bases from J; junction bases left unmatched: 9. CDR3 length: 15 residues. The CDR3: CASSELASGDNEQFF. The CDR3 coding sequence is TGTGCCAGCAGCGAACTAGCTAGCGGGGATAATGAGCAGTTCTTC.

This clone was recorded once. V gene TRBV7-6 combines with J gene TRBJ1-1; 8 bases are a match to TRBD1. V gave up 0 bases and J gave up 2 bases; unmatched junction bases: 5. Per the germline V gene, CDR1 is SGHVS and CDR2 is FNYEAQ. The CDR3 spans 16 residues. The CDR3 coding sequence is TGTGCCAGCAGCTTAGCCAGACAGGGGCCTAACACTGAAGCTTTCTTT. This encodes CASSLARQGPNTEAFF.

This clone was detected only a few times. In DNA, the CDR3 is TGTGCCAGCAGCTTTGGGGACAGGGGAGGACAGCCCCAGCATTTT. It encodes CASSFGDRGGQPQHF. The rearrangement uses TRBV11-2 and TRBJ1-5, with 10 bases fitting TRBD1. V was clipped by 3 bases and J by 7 bases; unmatched bases: 6. The germline CDR1 and CDR2 sequences are SGHAT and FQNNGV. This CDR3 spans 15 amino acids.

V and J are TRBV3-1 (or the pseudogene TRBV3-2) and TRBJ2-1, with D unresolved. The germline V and J ends were trimmed by 0 bases and 0 bases, with 9 bases remaining between them. Germline CDR1 LGHDT, CDR2 YNNKEL (reference sequence). This CDR3 is 16 amino acids long. DNA for the CDR3: TGTGCCAGCAGCCAAGATTCACTGATCTCCTACAATGAGCAGTTCTTC. It yields the protein CASSQDSLISYNEQFF.